The 22 T cell receptor beta chains below all came from one sample that was sequenced in a study of cytomegalovirus exposure and HLA in healthy donors. The PCR had 60 Vbeta and 13 Jbeta primers. Assay: immunoSEQ multiplex PCR; the TCRdb copy retains only in-frame clones and omits some. The repertoire table contains 50,000 or so clones. Sequenced input: PBMCs. The source is a woman aged 55 to 70 in good health and CMV-seropositive.

The chain is built from TRBV11-3 and TRBJ1-1; 8 bases fit TRBD1. The V gene's germline CDR1 is SGHNT and CDR2 YENEEA. V trimming: 5 bases; J trimming: 6 bases; junction bases outside the gene matches: 8. The CDR3 extends over 14 amino acids. The CDR3 region is CASSTGQGGAEAFF. CDR3 bases: TGTGCCAGCAGCACCGGACAGGGAGGTGCTGAAGCTTTCTTT.

This sequence joins TRBV5-1 and TRBJ1-4, with D possibly TRBD1 on 6 matching bases. In germline, CDR1 is SGHRS, CDR2 YFSETQ. CDR3 length: 14 residues. Trimming cost V 6 bases and J 3 bases, with 12 bases left between them. DNA for the CDR3: TGCGCCAGCAACCAAGGGGGATCTAATGAAAAACTGTTTTTT. Encoded protein: CASNQGGSNEKLFF.

The genes are TRBV29-1 and TRBJ1-4; D unclear. Germline-derived CDR1 and CDR2 are SQVTM and ANQGSEA. CDR3 length: 14 residues. Trimming pared 3 bases from V and 8 bases from J, leaving 16 bases between. CDR3 loop: CSVDRGHGREKLFF. In nucleotides, the CDR3 is TGCAGCGTTGACCGTGGGCACGGTAGGGAAAAACTGTTTTTT.

Regarding this clone: Distinct nucleotide sequences in the sample also encode this CDR3. The V gene is TRBV19, the J gene TRBJ1-4; D may be TRBD1 (6 bases). Deletions cut 3 bases from V and 7 bases from J, with 9 bases between. The V gene's germline CDR1 is LNHDA and CDR2 SQIVND (reference sequence). The CDR3 extends over 13 amino acids. CDR3 bases: TGTGCCAGTAGTATCACCAGGGGTGAAAAACTGTTTTTT. Protein: CASSITRGEKLFF.

V is TRBV9 and J is TRBJ2-1; TRBD2 might be the D (7 bases). Deletions cut 3 bases from V and 6 bases from J, with 13 bases between. In germline, CDR1 is SGDLS, CDR2 YYNGEE. There are 14 residues in the CDR3. The CDR3 DNA sequence: TGTGCCAGCAGCGACGGGGGGCAAGGCAATGAGCAGTTCTTC. Amino acids: CASSDGGQGNEQFF.

The chain joins TRBV5-6 to TRBJ1-1; TRBD1 aligns across 10 bases. Germline V lookup: CDR1 SGHDT, CDR2 YYEEEE. The V gene end was trimmed by 4 bases and the J gene end by 11 bases; junction bases not matched to a gene: 14. This CDR3 is 15 amino acids long. CDR3 DNA: TGTGCCAGCAGCGAAACCGGGACAGGGGATGATCTGGCTTTCTTT. This codes for CASSETGTGDDLAFF.

The gene calls are TRBV19 and TRBJ1-4; no definite D call. Germline assignment: CDR1 LNHDA and CDR2 SQIVND (reference sequence). CDR3 size: 15 residues. With 6 bases removed from V and 4 bases from J, the gap between germline ends came to 15 bases. The CDR3 here is CASSPGGQLNEKLFF. For the CDR3, the DNA is TGTGCCAGTAGCCCCGGCGGGCAGCTTAATGAAAAACTGTTTTTT.

The chain is built from TRBV11-1 and TRBJ2-7; TRBD2 matches 8 bases. CDR1 is SGHAT, CDR2 FQDESV, per germline (reference sequence). The V and J ends lost 7 bases and 2 bases, in that order; junction bases with no gene match: 10. The CDR3 consists of 15 residues. The CDR3 sequence: CASIPGLDQAYEQYF. The CDR3 nucleotides read TGTGCCAGCATCCCGGGACTAGACCAGGCCTACGAGCAGTACTTC.

This sequence joins TRBV19 and TRBJ1-1; perhaps TRBD1 as D (5 bases). The CDR3 is 15 residues long. V lost 5 bases to trimming and J lost 4 bases, with 17 bases between them. Germline CDR1 reads LNHDA; CDR2 reads SQIVND (reference sequence). The CDR3 DNA sequence: TGTGCCAGTAGTCCCCGAACAGGATCGGGCACTGAAGCTTTCTTT. Its protein product is CASSPRTGSGTEAFF.

The chain combines TRBV29-1 with TRBJ1-3, with 7 bases identical to TRBD1. The CDR3 extends over 16 amino acids. The V and J ends lost 7 bases and 0 bases, in that order; junction bases with no gene match: 12. The germline gives CDR1 SQVTM, CDR2 ANQGSEA. CDR3 in DNA: TGCAGCGCCACGCTCCCTGACAGGGACTCTGGAAACACCATATATTTT. Amino acid sequence: CSATLPDRDSGNTIYF.

The rearrangement uses TRBV7-2 and TRBJ1-6; 8 positions match TRBD1. CDR3 size: 15 residues. Germline V CDR1 and CDR2: SGHTA, FQGNSA. V shed 5 bases, J shed 9 bases, and the junction held 9 bases outside the gene matches. In nucleotides, the CDR3 is TGTGCCAGCAGCCCCCCGACAGGGGACGGTTCACCCCTCCACTTT. It specifies CASSPPTGDGSPLHF.

The chain is built from TRBV19 and TRBJ1-5; 7 bases are shared with TRBD1. This CDR3 comprises 15 residues. Germline V gene lookup returns CDR1 LNHDA and CDR2 SQIVND (reference sequence). V lost 3 bases to trimming and J lost 11 bases; unmatched junction nucleotides: 13. The CDR3 DNA sequence: TGTGCCAGTAGTATGGGACAGCGTGCCATCGGGGCCCAGCATTTT. Amino acid sequence: CASSMGQRAIGAQHF.

V gene TRBV6-5 combines with J gene TRBJ2-1; 9 bases agree with TRBD1. The CDR3 runs 14 residues. Germline assignment: CDR1 MNHEY and CDR2 SVGAGI. J lost 6 bases, V lost 5 bases, and 5 bases had no gene match. This chain's CDR3 is CASSPGQGSNEQFF. DNA of the CDR3: TGTGCCAGCAGTCCGGGACAGGGATCCAATGAGCAGTTCTTC.

The chain recombines TRBV6-4 with TRBJ2-1, with D possibly matching TRBD2 (6 bases). CDR1 and CDR2 (germline): MRHNA, SNTAGT. This CDR3 comprises 14 residues. V was cut by 0 bases and J by 8 bases, with 11 bases left in between. The CDR3 reads CASSDSEGGDEQFF. The CDR3 coding sequence is TGTGCCAGCAGTGACTCGGAGGGTGGGGATGAGCAGTTCTTC.

This chain uses TRBV2 with TRBJ2-5, with 8 bases matching TRBD2. Trimming cost V 3 bases and J 5 bases; bases outside gene matches: 2. Germline values: CDR1 SNHLY, CDR2 FYNNEI. The CDR3 length is 13 residues. CDR3 nucleotide sequence: TGTGCCAGCAGTGAGGGCGGGGGGGAGACCCAGTACTTC. It codes for CASSEGGGETQYF.

The rearrangement links TRBV4-1 to TRBJ2-5, with D tentatively TRBD2 (6 bases). Germline V gene data show CDR1 as MGHRA and CDR2 as YSYEKL. V lost 1 base and J 2 bases, leaving 17 bases between the germline ends. The CDR3 extends over 17 amino acids. The CDR3 DNA follows: TGCGCCAGCAGCCAAGGGCCGGGACTCTCGGGTCAAGAGACCCAGTACTTC. Its protein product is CASSQGPGLSGQETQYF.

The genes are TRBV5-8 and TRBJ2-2, with D maybe TRBD1 (6 bases). Germline assignment: CDR1 SGHTS and CDR2 YDEGEE. Between the trimmed V and J ends, which lost 0 bases and 7 bases, there was a span of 10 bases. CDR3 length: 14 amino acids. The CDR3 DNA reads as TGTGCCAGCAGCTTGGGGGGGCCTATCGGGGAGCTGTTTTTT. It codes for CASSLGGPIGELFF.

For this clone: The junction departs from the called germline gene at one end, perhaps through a read error. The chain is built from TRBV4-2 and TRBJ2-3, with 10 bases that match TRBD2. Germline V lookup: CDR1 LGHNA, CDR2 YNFKEQ. This CDR3 contains 19 residues. CDR3 coding DNA: TGTGCCAGCAGCCAAGGTGTAGGGCGTAGCGGGGGGAGGACAGATAAGCAGTATTTT. Encoded protein: CASSQGVGRSGGRTDKQYF.

The chain carries TRBV7-6 and TRBJ1-4; TRBD1 agrees at 10 bases. V lost 5 bases to trimming and J lost 5 bases; unmatched junction nucleotides: 5. In germline, CDR1 is SGHVS, CDR2 FNYEAQ. The CDR3 length is 15 residues. CDR3 sequence reads: CASSLRTGGNEKLFF. In DNA, the CDR3 is TGTGCCAGCAGCCTTCGGACAGGGGGGAATGAAAAACTGTTTTTT. The whole variable domain, remainder taken from reference TRBV7-6 and TRBJ1-4, is GAGVSQSPRYKVTKRGQDVALRCDPISGHVSLYWYRQALGQGPEFLTYFNYEAQQDKSGLPNDRFSAERPEGSISTLTIQRTEQRDSAMYRCASSLRTGGNEKLFFGSGTQLSVL.

CDR3 DNA sequence: TGTGCCAGCAGTTTTGGTGGTAGCGGGGGAAGACTATACGAGCAGTACTTC. Protein product: CASSFGGSGGRLYEQYF. The chain links TRBV28 to TRBJ2-7; 9 bases are a match to TRBD2. Germline assignment: CDR1 MDHEN and CDR2 SYDVKM. This CDR3 has 17 amino acids. With 3 bases clipped from V and 4 bases from J, the junction kept 13 bases outside the gene matches.

The CDR3 DNA is TGCGCCAGCAGCCCGGGAGGGGGTGTTAGTAATGAAAAACTGTTTTTT. This gives the protein CASSPGGGVSNEKLFF. This chain connects TRBV5-1 to TRBJ1-4; TRBD1 is a possible D gene (6 bases). The ends were cut back, 4 bases at V and 4 bases at J, with 17 bases in the middle. Per germline, CDR1 SGHRS and CDR2 YFSETQ. The CDR3 has 16 residues.

V is TRBV29-1 and J is TRBJ1-1, with 7 positions matching TRBD1. Germline V gene lookup returns CDR1 SQVTM and CDR2 ANQGSEA. V lost 7 bases to trimming and J lost 3 bases; unmatched junction nucleotides: 11. This CDR3 is built from 14 residues. DNA for the CDR3: TGCAGCGCCCCCACTACAGGGGTGCACACTGAAGCTTTCTTT. Amino acid sequence: CSAPTTGVHTEAFF. Looking up the rest from reference TRBV29-1 and TRBJ1-1 gives the full variable domain: SAVISQKPSRDICQRGTSLTIQCQVDSQVTMMFWYRQQPGQSLTLIATANQGSEATYESGFVIDKFPISRPNLTFSTLTVSNMSPEDSSIYLCSAPTTGVHTEAFFGQGTRLTVV.